What follows is one TCR beta chain and its context. This specimen belongs to a study of CD8 T cells in Susac syndrome. V was pared by 0 bases and J by 4 bases, with 6 bases between. Per germline, CDR1 DFQATT and CDR2 SNEGSKA (reference sequence). The CDR3 length is 12 residues. RNA amounts of about 0.5 to 1 ug underwent reverse transcription with random hexamers. Multiplex immunoSEQ PCR targeted 54 Vbeta and 13 Jbeta TCR beta segments. TCRdb recomputed calls from the immunoSEQ multiplex PCR reads with MiXCR, one row per CDR3 protein. The sample lists some 96,000 distinct CDR3 sequences, 95% seen once, with 0.25% to 0.35% in the top ten.

The clonotype was recovered from a human donor with Susac syndrome. The chain is built from TRBV20-1 and TRBJ1-1; possibly TRBD1 for D (5 bases). Material: CD8+ T cells from PBMCs. The CDR3 bases are TGCAGTGCTAGAGATGGGACCACTGAAGCTTTCTTT. Residues: CSARDGTTEAFF.